This is a list of T cell receptor beta chains from one sample in a study of cytomegalovirus exposure and HLA in healthy donors. The protocol was immunoSEQ multiplex PCR, while the TCRdb copy is restricted to in-frame clones and leaves out a portion. This sample has under 150,000 clones, with roughly 80% found just once. Source material: PBMCs. Receptors originate from a woman aged 40 to 49 in good health and CMV-seropositive. CDR3s include the opening cysteine and the closing phenylalanine or tryptophan. The D gene is left open where the match is weak. Size values are once, few and many counts, or a class for expanded clones, and some rows have none.

cdr3_length,v_call,clone_size,j_call,d_call,cdr3_aa,cdr3_nt
14,TRBV6-1,once,TRBJ2-1,TRBD1,CASSETTGGGEQFF,TGTGCCAGCAGTGAAACGACAGGGGGCGGCGAGCAGTTCTTC
14,TRBV2,NA,TRBJ1-2,NA,CASSISGEPKGYTF,TGTGCCAGCAGCATTTCGGGGGAACCTAAAGGCTACACCTTC
16,TRBV6-8,NA,TRBJ2-2,TRBD2,CASSATGTSGTGELFF,TGTGCCAGCAGCGCTACCGGGACTAGCGGCACCGGGGAGCTGTTTTTT
15,TRBV5-8,NA,TRBJ1-6,NA,CASSLIGANNSPLHF,TGTGCCAGCAGCTTGATAGGGGCTAATAATTCACCCCTCCACTTT
16,TRBV28,NA,TRBJ2-7,TRBD2,CASSFPLAGSSYEQYF,TGTGCCAGCAGTTTCCCACTAGCGGGGAGTTCCTACGAGCAGTACTTC
12,TRBV9,once,TRBJ2-3,NA,CASSPPTDTQYF,TGTGCCAGCAGCCCCCCTACAGATACGCAGTATTTT
11,TRBV6-6,NA,TRBJ2-7,NA,CASSAIYEQYF,TGTGCCAGCTCAGCGATCTACGAGCAGTACTTC
15,TRBV25-1,NA,TRBJ1-4,NA,CASSGGLGVGEKLFF,TGTGCCAGCAGTGGGGGCTTAGGGGTTGGGGAAAAACTGTTTTTT
12,TRBV7-9,NA,TRBJ2-1,NA,CSSSPGDNEQFF,TGTTCCAGCAGCCCCGGTGACAATGAGCAGTTCTTC
15,TRBV9,NA,TRBJ2-3,NA,CASSVADSGTDTQYF,TGTGCCAGCAGCGTAGCAGATAGCGGCACAGATACGCAGTATTTT
14,TRBV2,NA,TRBJ1-1,NA,CASRVQGITTEAFF,TGTGCCAGCAGGGTACAGGGAATAACCACTGAAGCTTTCTTT
16,TRBV30,NA,TRBJ1-4,NA,CAWSLPGPATNEKLFF,TGTGCCTGGAGTTTGCCAGGGCCCGCAACTAATGAAAAACTGTTTTTT
14,TRBV6-5,NA,TRBJ2-5,NA,CASSYIGGGETQYF,TGTGCCAGCAGTTACATAGGGGGGGGAGAGACCCAGTACTTC
17,TRBV5-6,NA,TRBJ2-2,TRBD2,CASSRVGAGGLMVELFF,TGTGCCAGCAGCCGAGTTGGAGCGGGGGGATTAATGGTGGAGCTGTTTTTT
13,TRBV28,NA,TRBJ1-1,TRBD1,CASRRDRVTEAFF,TGTGCCAGCAGGAGGGACAGGGTGACTGAAGCTTTCTTT
12,TRBV2,NA,TRBJ1-5,NA,CASRQGLKPQHF,TGTGCCAGCAGGCAGGGTTTAAAGCCCCAGCATTTT
16,TRBV27,NA,TRBJ2-7,NA,CASSRWGSGGVNEQYF,TGTGCCAGCAGTCGCTGGGGGTCCGGAGGGGTCAACGAGCAGTACTTC
15,TRBV5-1,NA,TRBJ2-1,TRBD2,CASTDDGRVNNEQFF,TGCGCCAGCACTGACGACGGGAGGGTAAACAATGAGCAGTTCTTC
14,TRBV10-2,NA,TRBJ1-1,NA,CASSDFTGNTEAFF,TGCGCCAGCAGTGATTTTACGGGGAACACTGAAGCTTTCTTT
15,TRBV11-2,once,TRBJ2-7,NA,CASSLIKRSPYEQYF,TGTGCCAGCAGCTTAATAAAGCGGAGTCCGTACGAGCAGTACTTC
13,TRBV5-6,NA,TRBJ1-2,NA,CASSSGIDYGYTF,TGTGCCAGCAGCTCGGGTATTGACTATGGCTACACCTTC
15,TRBV7-7,NA,TRBJ2-7,NA,CASSLAPGHSYEQYF,TGTGCCAGCAGCTTAGCGCCTGGGCATTCCTACGAGCAGTACTTC
19,TRBV28,NA,TRBJ2-1,TRBD1,CASSFNQGERRGQYNEQFF,TGTGCCAGCAGTTTTAACCAGGGGGAGAGAAGGGGCCAATACAATGAGCAGTTCTTC
14,TRBV7-3,NA,TRBJ2-7,NA,CASSSSGDGGEQYF,TGTGCCAGCAGCTCCTCGGGAGATGGGGGCGAGCAGTACTTC
14,TRBV6-1,once,TRBJ1-4,NA,CASESGGNDEKLFF,TGTGCCAGCGAGTCTGGCGGAAACGATGAAAAACTGTTTTTT
12,TRBV6-6,NA,TRBJ2-5,NA,CASRAGQETQYF,TGTGCCAGCCGCGCAGGGCAAGAGACCCAGTACTTC
15,TRBV19,NA,TRBJ1-5,NA,CASSTDLTGWQPQHF,TGTGCCAGTAGTACCGACCTTACAGGGTGGCAGCCCCAGCATTTT
16,TRBV7-6,NA,TRBJ2-2,TRBD2,CASSSLAGEGTGELFF,TGTGCCAGCAGCAGTCTAGCGGGAGAGGGCACCGGGGAGCTGTTTTTT